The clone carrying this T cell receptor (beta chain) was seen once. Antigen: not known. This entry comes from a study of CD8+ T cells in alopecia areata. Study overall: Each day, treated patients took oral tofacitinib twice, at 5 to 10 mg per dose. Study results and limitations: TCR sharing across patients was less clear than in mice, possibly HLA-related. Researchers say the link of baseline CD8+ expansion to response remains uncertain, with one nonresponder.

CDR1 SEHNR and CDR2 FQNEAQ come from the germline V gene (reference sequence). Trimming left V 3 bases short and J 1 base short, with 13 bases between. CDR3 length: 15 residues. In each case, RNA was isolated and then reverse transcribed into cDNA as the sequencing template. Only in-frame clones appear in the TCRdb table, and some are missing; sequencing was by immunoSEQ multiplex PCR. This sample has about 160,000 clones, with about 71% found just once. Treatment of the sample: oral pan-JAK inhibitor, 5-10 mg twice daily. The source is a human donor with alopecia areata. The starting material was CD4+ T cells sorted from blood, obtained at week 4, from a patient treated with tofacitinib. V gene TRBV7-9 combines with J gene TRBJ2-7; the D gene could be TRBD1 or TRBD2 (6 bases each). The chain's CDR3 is CASSLSGALSYEQYF. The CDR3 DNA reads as TGTGCCAGCAGCTTGTCGGGGGCCCTATCCTACGAGCAGTACTTC.